One and the same sample provided the 13 T cell receptor beta chains below, sequenced in a study of T cells in Graves' hyperthyroidism and ophthalmopathy. RNA transcripts yielded amplified TCR beta CDR3 regions. The HTBI set primed first-round TCR CDR3 RT-PCR. TCRdb recomputed calls from the multiplex PCR reads with MiXCR, one row per CDR3 protein. The sample includes approximately 610,000 distinct CDR3 sequences, 14% to 15% of them seen just once. Sample: blood. The receptors originated from a woman aged 40-49 years with Graves' ophthalmopathy.

This clonotype showed up many times. The CDR3 nucleotides read TGTGCCAGCACCTCCCTGCCCACAGGGCCATCCTACGAGCAGTACTTC. Its protein product is CASTSLPTGPSYEQYF. V and J are TRBV28 and TRBJ2-7, with D perhaps matching TRBD1 (6 bases). The V end was cut by 7 bases, the J end by 1 base, with 20 bases between. CDR3 length: 16 amino acids. CDR1 and CDR2 from the germline V gene are MDHEN and SYDVKM.

This clonotype came up many times. The chain is built from TRBV7-2 and TRBJ2-7; D not resolved. V lost 2 bases to trimming and J lost 2 bases, with 10 bases between them. The V gene's germline CDR1 is SGHTA and CDR2 FQGNSA. CDR3 length: 14 amino acids. CDR3 coding DNA: TGTGCCAGCAGCTTAACCGACGTTGCCTACGAGCAGTACTTC. Residues: CASSLTDVAYEQYF.

This clonotype was observed at least ten times. The J gene is TRBJ1-1, the V gene TRBV6-1, with TRBD1 matching over 9 bases. Germline V gives CDR1 MNHNS, CDR2 SASEGT. V shed 7 bases and J 4 bases; nucleotides not matched to a gene: 7. The CDR3 length is 14 residues. The chain's CDR3 is CASTSDRGGTEAFF. CDR3 bases: TGTGCCAGCACCTCGGACAGGGGAGGCACTGAAGCTTTCTTT.

The chain is built from TRBV12-3 or TRBV12-4 and TRBJ1-1; D perhaps matches TRBD1 (6 bases). The CDR3 extends over 16 amino acids. Between the trimmed V and J ends, which lost 5 bases and 0 bases, there was a span of 16 bases. The CDR3 sequence is CASSLRQERMNTEAFF. The CDR3 DNA reads TGTGCCAGCAGTCTAAGACAGGAACGCATGAACACTGAAGCTTTCTTT.

At least ten counts were recorded for this clonotype. The chain recombines TRBV28 with TRBJ2-2; no clear D gene. This CDR3 has 13 amino acids. V was cut by 11 bases and J by 5 bases, with 15 bases left in between. The germline gives CDR1 MDHEN, CDR2 SYDVKM. CDR3 sequence (DNA): TGTGCCTCCGAGACCACTCTAACCGGGGAGCTGTTTTTT. Residues: CASETTLTGELFF.

As for this clonotype: In this CDR3 the conserved last residue, phenylalanine or tryptophan, is missing, so a read error is likely. The V call is TRBV29-1, the J call TRBJ1-1; a weak D match, TRBD1 (5 bases). The CDR3 sequence is 13 residues long. V was pared by 2 bases and J by 0 bases, with 7 bases between. The germline V gene has CDR1 SQVTM and CDR2 ANQGSEA. The CDR3 loop is CSVERGLNTEAFS. CDR3 DNA sequence: TGCAGCGTTGAACGGGGCCTGAACACTGAAGCTTTCTCT.

Ten or more counts support this clonotype. The chain is built from TRBV6-5 and TRBJ1-2, with D uncertain. The CDR3 length is 13 residues. V dropped 0 bases and J dropped 10 bases, with 12 bases sitting between them. Germline CDR1 is MNHEY and CDR2 is SVGAGI. The CDR3 protein is CASSYSRGSPYTF. Here the CDR3 DNA reads TGTGCCAGCAGTTACTCTCGTGGGAGTCCCTACACCTTC.

The rearrangement links TRBV5-1 to TRBJ2-5; TRBD2 agrees at 13 bases. V was pared by 4 bases and J by 7 bases, with 7 bases of the junction left unmatched. The germline CDR1 and CDR2 sequences are SGHRS and YFSETQ. The CDR3 consists of 15 residues. The DNA for the CDR3 is TGCGCCAGCAGCGGATGGACTAGCGGGGGTGGGACCCAGTACTTC. The encoded protein is CASSGWTSGGGTQYF. The full variable domain, its missing parts supplied by reference TRBV5-1 and TRBJ2-5, is KAGVTQTPRYLIKTRGQQVTLSCSPISGHRSVSWYQQTPGQGLQFLFEYFSETQRNKGNFPGRFSGRQFSNSRSEMNVSTLELGDSALYLCASSGWTSGGGTQYFGPGTRLLVL.

This clonotype was seen many times. V is TRBV6-1 and J is TRBJ2-7; 8 bases map to TRBD2. The trim removed 2 bases at V and 12 bases at J, leaving 9 bases unmatched. Germline V lookup: CDR1 MNHNS, CDR2 SASEGT. This CDR3 is 13 amino acids long. In DNA, the CDR3 is TGTGCCAGCAGTGAACCCCGGGAGGGGCCGCGGTACTTC. This sequence encodes CASSEPREGPRYF.

The sample holds many counts of this clonotype. This chain joins TRBV12-3 or TRBV12-4 and TRBJ2-2, with 14 bases fitting TRBD2. V shed 1 base and J 5 bases; nucleotides not matched to a gene: 0. CDR3 length equals 16 residues. CDR3 sequence: CASSLGTSGRTGELFF. CDR3 DNA sequence: TGTGCCAGCAGTTTAGGGACTAGCGGGAGGACCGGGGAGCTGTTTTTT.

This clonotype has at least ten counts. The genes are TRBV11-1 and TRBJ1-3, with D unresolved. The CDR3 consists of 13 residues. V shed 8 bases and J shed 4 bases, with 12 bases lying between them. Germline lookup yields CDR1 SGHAT and CDR2 FQDESV (reference sequence). In DNA, the CDR3 is TGTGCCAGCGGCCGGGCGGGAGGAAACACCATATATTTT. Its protein is CASGRAGGNTIYF.

This clonotype was observed many times. V usage is TRBV19 and J usage is TRBJ2-2; D is perhaps TRBD1 (5 bases). Trimming took off 5 bases at V and 6 bases at J, with 13 bases between the two ends. Looked up from germline, CDR1 is LNHDA and CDR2 is SQIVND (reference sequence). The length of the CDR3 is 14 residues. CDR3 nucleotide sequence: TGTGCCAGTAGTGTCGACAAGGGGTCCGGGGAGCTGTTTTTT. As protein: CASSVDKGSGELFF.

The V call is TRBV5-4, the J call TRBJ1-3; TRBD1 aligns across 7 bases. The V and J ends lost 2 bases and 0 bases, in that order; junction bases with no gene match: 8. The CDR3 runs to 17 residues. Germline-derived CDR1 and CDR2 are SGHNT and YYREEE (reference sequence). CDR3 region: CASSFIGQEISGNTIYF. The CDR3 DNA reads TGTGCCAGCAGCTTCATCGGACAGGAGATCTCTGGAAACACCATATATTTT.